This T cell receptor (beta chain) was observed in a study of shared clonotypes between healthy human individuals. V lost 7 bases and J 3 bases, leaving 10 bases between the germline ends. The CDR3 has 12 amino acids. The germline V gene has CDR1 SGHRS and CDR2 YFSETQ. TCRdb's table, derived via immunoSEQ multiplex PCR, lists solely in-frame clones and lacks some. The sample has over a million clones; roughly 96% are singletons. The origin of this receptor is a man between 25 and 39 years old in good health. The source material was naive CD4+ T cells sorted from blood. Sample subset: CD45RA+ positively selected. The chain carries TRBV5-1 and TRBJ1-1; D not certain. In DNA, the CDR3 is TGCGCCAGCCACGAGACGGACACTGAAGCTTTCTTT. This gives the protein CASHETDTEAFF.